Shown below are 5 T cell receptor beta chains from a single sample sequenced in a study of blood T cells in healthy people across ages. A sample-barcoded 5' primer and a J-beta primer mix were used in a second PCR of roughly 7 to 11 cycles. TCRdb independently ran MiXCR on the 5' RACE reads; one entry per CDR3 protein. This table holds around 1,000,000 distinct CDR3 sequences, about 23% found once. Separately, the same data were catalogued under a study of T cells of mothers and their children.

Sequencing was performed on blood. The source is a girl aged 2 to 9 in good health.

This clonotype has ten or more counts. This chain links TRBV29-1 with TRBJ2-3, with 8 nucleotides matching TRBD2. Per the germline V gene, CDR1 is SQVTM and CDR2 is ANQGSEA. The CDR3 is 15 residues long. J was trimmed by 3 bases and V by 1 base; bases with no gene match: 6. As DNA, the CDR3 is TGCAGCGTTGAAGGGACTAGCAGTAGGACAGATACGCAGTATTTT. Translating gives CSVEGTSSRTDTQYF.

This clonotype has just a few counts. The V and J genes are TRBV6-5 and TRBJ2-3; D perhaps matches TRBD1 (6 bases). This CDR3 spans 21 amino acids. V was cut by 3 bases and J by 2 bases, with 30 bases left in between. CDR1 and CDR2 from the germline V gene are MNHEY and SVGAGI. The CDR3 reads CASSYSPSRPGTSTSTDTQYF. Written as DNA, the CDR3 is TGTGCCAGCAGTTATTCTCCCTCTAGACCCGGGACAAGTACTTCCACAGATACGCAGTATTTT.

This clonotype showed up many times. The CDR3 DNA reads as TGTGCCAGCAGCTTAACGGGGGGAGGGGAGACCCAGTACTTC. Protein product: CASSLTGGGETQYF. The chain employs TRBV7-3 and TRBJ2-5; 7 bases agree with TRBD2. Germline-derived CDR1 and CDR2 are SGHTA and FQGTGA. The V and J ends lost 0 bases and 5 bases, in that order; junction bases with no gene match: 3. This CDR3 has 14 residues. The full variable domain, with the rest looked up from reference TRBV7-3 and TRBJ2-5, is GAGVSQTPSNKVTEKGKYVELRCDPISGHTALYWYRQSLGQGPEFLIYFQGTGAADDSGLPNDRFFAVRPEGSVSTLKIQRTERGDSAVYLCASSLTGGGETQYFGPGTRLLVL.

The V call is TRBV18, the J call TRBJ2-5; 11 bases align to TRBD2. The CDR3 contains 18 residues. Germline CDR1 and CDR2: KGHSH and LQKENI. The V segment lost 5 bases and the J segment 1 base; nucleotides outside the gene matches: 12. CDR3 sequence (DNA): TGTGCCAGCTCAAACGCTCCGGGACTAGCGGCTAGCCAAGAGACCCAGTACTTC. Translating it yields CASSNAPGLAASQETQYF. The full variable domain, with the rest looked up from reference TRBV18 and TRBJ2-5, is NAGVMQNPRHLVRRRGQEARLRCSPMKGHSHVYWYRQLPEEGLKFMVYLQKENIIDESGMPKERFSAEFPKEGPSILRIQQVVRGDSAAYFCASSNAPGLAASQETQYFGPGTRLLVL.

This clonotype was seen only a few times. The chain joins TRBV12-5 to TRBJ2-7, with D possibly matching TRBD2 (5 bases). The CDR3 extends over 12 amino acids. From germline, CDR1 is LGHNT and CDR2 FRNRAP. The V gene lost 6 bases and the J gene lost 3 bases, with 9 bases spanning the gap. The CDR3 DNA sequence: TGTGCTAGTGGACCACTAGTCTACGAGCAGTACTTC. It is translated as CASGPLVYEQYF.